These T cell receptor beta chains were read from a single sample in a study of control samples from healthy donors and cancer patients. Only in-frame clones appear in the TCRdb table, and some are missing; sequencing was by immunoSEQ multiplex PCR. The table lists about 410,000 clones, 80% to 95% of them singletons. The sequencing sample was made of PBMCs. The receptors originated from a man aged 40-49 years with head and neck cancer. Both conserved end residues are trimmed from each CDR3. A D gene is named only where the DNA matches it firmly.

>TRBJ2-4|TRBD1|TRBV5-1
ASSLVAGGTDIQY
>TRBJ2-7|.|TRBV6-1
ASSESLGVGEQY
>TRBJ2-3|TRBD2|TRBV3-1/TRBV3-2
ASSQGGAGPSTDTQY
>TRBJ2-7|TRBD1|TRBV19
ASSSTGGSYEQY
>TRBJ2-2|TRBD2|TRBV7-2
ASSPLGTRRELF
>TRBJ1-3|.|TRBV5-1
ASSLEPTTSSGNTIY
>TRBJ2-5|TRBD2|TRBV4-1
ASTLAGGQETQY
>TRBJ1-5|.|TRBV29-1
SVDAGSNQPQH
>TRBJ1-5|.|TRBV28
ASSQEGTGNQPQH
>TRBJ1-1|.|TRBV19
ASSSQGHGEAF
>TRBJ1-6|.|TRBV27
ASSFKRDGLLPLH
>TRBJ1-3|.|TRBV3-1/TRBV3-2
ASSSLGGDTIY
>TRBJ1-1|TRBD1|TRBV28
ASSFSYDRVGDTEAF
>TRBJ2-3|TRBD2|TRBV5-6
ASKAGVRVGGDTQY
>TRBJ2-2|TRBD2|TRBV4-3
ASSQEPGGITGELF